The source of this TCR beta chain is a study of blood T cell repertoires in COVID-19. The sample holds one count of this clone. In the original workflow: Counts of nucleated cells, estimated from reference gene primer amplification, were obtained. This table comes from immunoSEQ multiplex PCR, and its TCRdb copy is limited to in-frame clones, with some not included. V and J calls and clone size are copied from that table; D and trimming were computed from the DNA. The table has about 280,000 clones, 83% seen once. V was pared by 4 bases and J by 3 bases, with 7 bases of the junction left unmatched. Germline V gene data show CDR1 as MNHEY and CDR2 as SMNVEV (reference sequence). The CDR3 spans 15 residues.

The chain links TRBV27 to TRBJ2-3; 7 bases fit TRBD2. Specimen: peripheral blood. The receptor was derived from a woman aged 45-60 years who had recovered from COVID-19. CDR3 nucleotides: TGTGCCAGCAGTTCACTAGCGCTGGTAACAGATACGCAGTATTTT. Translation gives CASSSLALVTDTQYF.